These 16 T cell receptor beta chains share one sample of origin, sequenced in a study of blood T cells in healthy people across ages. A second PCR, run for roughly 7 to 11 cycles, used a sample-barcoded 5' primer plus a J-beta primer mix. TCRdb reanalysed the 5' RACE reads using MiXCR and keeps one entry per CDR3 protein. The sample includes about 1,500,000 distinct CDR3 sequences, roughly 30% of them seen just once. Sequenced: blood. Receptors originate from a woman between 25 and 40 years old in good health.

The gene calls are TRBV12-3 or TRBV12-4 and TRBJ1-2, with 7 bases that match TRBD1. V lost 8 bases to trimming and J lost 4 bases; unmatched junction nucleotides: 7. This CDR3 region has 13 residues. The CDR3 DNA is TGTGCCAGCGGGCCTCAGGGGGGCTATGGCTACACCTTC. Its translation is CASGPQGGYGYTF.

The chain couples TRBV5-1 to TRBJ1-2; D is possibly TRBD1 (5 bases). The V end lost 0 bases, the J end lost 6 bases, and 15 bases lay between the germline ends. CDR3 length: 15 residues. Germline V CDR1 and CDR2: SGHRS, YFSETQ. Written as DNA, the CDR3 is TGCGCCAGCAGCTTGGAGTCAGGGTTCTTTGATGGCTACACCTTC. Translation: CASSLESGFFDGYTF.

DNA for the CDR3: TGCAGCGTTGATTCGAGGGGCCACAATGAGCAGTACTTC. Its protein is CSVDSRGHNEQYF. V and J are TRBV29-1 and TRBJ2-5; D might be TRBD1 or TRBD2, each matching 5 bases. Germline CDR1 and CDR2: SQVTM and ANQGSEA. The germline V and J ends were trimmed by 3 bases and 11 bases, with 19 bases remaining between them. The CDR3 length is 13 residues.

This rearrangement joins TRBV12-2 to TRBJ1-5. TRBV12-2 is a pseudogene. The CDR3 runs to 14 residues. The CDR3 protein is CASRLRRRWQPQHF. CDR3 in DNA: TGTGCAAGTCGCTTAAGAAGGAGGTGGCAGCCCCAGCATTTT.

This clonotype was recorded a few times. The J gene is TRBJ2-1, the V gene TRBV11-2, with 16 bases aligning to TRBD2. V was clipped by 4 bases and J by 8 bases; unmatched bases: 8. CDR1 and CDR2 from the germline V gene are SGHAT and FQNNGV. This CDR3 is built from 17 residues. CDR3: CASSSMPGTSGGDEQFF. CDR3 DNA sequence: TGTGCCAGCAGCTCAATGCCAGGGACTAGCGGGGGGGATGAGCAGTTCTTC.

This clonotype has just a few counts. V gene TRBV7-9 combines with J gene TRBJ2-5; D is perhaps TRBD1 (6 bases). Germline V gives CDR1 SEHNR, CDR2 FQNEAQ (reference sequence). V lost 4 bases and J lost 1, with 19 bases in between. CDR3 length: 17 residues. CDR3 nucleotide sequence: TGTGCCAGCAGCTACGGGAATCCTCTCAGGGGCCAAGAGACCCAGTACTTC. Translating it yields CASSYGNPLRGQETQYF.

The chain recombines TRBV10-3 with TRBJ2-3, with D perhaps TRBD2 (6 bases). CDR1 ENHRY and CDR2 SYGVKD come from the germline V gene. Trimming cost V 6 bases and J 1 base, with 11 bases left between them. The CDR3 runs 14 residues. CDR3 nucleotides: TGTGCCATCAGGGATTCGGGGGGCACAGATACGCAGTATTTT. It encodes CAIRDSGGTDTQYF.

V usage is TRBV20-1 and J usage is TRBJ1-5; 8 bases fit TRBD1. Per germline, CDR1 DFQATT and CDR2 SNEGSKA (reference sequence). With 0 bases clipped from V and 0 bases from J, the junction kept 4 bases outside the gene matches. The CDR3 loop spans 16 amino acids. The CDR3 region has the DNA TGCAGTGCTAGAGACAGGGGGCGGAATAGCAATCAGCCCCAGCATTTT. Translating it yields CSARDRGRNSNQPQHF.

As for this clonotype: This may come from a read error, since a much larger clone is one base off. The chain has TRBV27 and TRBJ2-7; a possible D gene is TRBD1 (5 bases). CDR3 length: 13 amino acids. The V gene lost 8 bases and the J gene lost 1 base, with 12 bases spanning the gap. CDR1 MNHEY and CDR2 SMNVEV come from the germline V gene (reference sequence). The CDR3 coding sequence is TGTGCCAGCGGTGATACAGGATCCTACGAGCAGTACTTC. This sequence encodes CASGDTGSYEQYF.

The rearrangement links TRBV19 to TRBJ2-1, with D tentatively TRBD1 or TRBD2 (6 bases each). Trimming pared 7 bases from V and 7 bases from J, leaving 20 bases between. The CDR3 runs to 15 residues. Germline CDR1 is LNHDA and CDR2 is SQIVND (reference sequence). The CDR3 DNA sequence: TGTGCCAGTACCCTTACCGGGGGCCGGGGTAATGAGCAGTTCTTC. This codes for CASTLTGGRGNEQFF.

This clonotype was counted only a few times. The genes are TRBV10-3 and TRBJ1-2; weak D call: TRBD1 (5 bases). Per the germline V gene, CDR1 is ENHRY and CDR2 is SYGVKD. The CDR3 is made up of 14 amino acids. V shed 4 bases and J shed 8 bases, with 17 bases lying between them. DNA for the CDR3: TGTGCCATCAGTGCCGGGACGGAGAAAACGGGCTACACCTTC. Translation gives CAISAGTEKTGYTF.

The V call is TRBV29-1, the J call TRBJ2-7; D is uncertain. The J call is in doubt because the DNA end fits TRBJ2-5 better. CDR1 SQVTM and CDR2 ANQGSEA come from the germline V gene. The CDR3 is made up of 13 amino acids. CDR3 bases: TGCAGCGTTGCGGAACAGACCAGGGAGACCCAGTACTTC. This sequence encodes CSVAEQTRETQYF.

The chain recombines TRBV28 with TRBJ1-6, with D possibly being TRBD1 (6 bases). This CDR3 spans 13 amino acids. Germline loops: CDR1 MDHEN, CDR2 SYDVKM. Trimming removed 6 bases at V and 10 bases at J, with 13 bases between. The CDR3 DNA is TGTGCCAGCAGCACAGGGTTGGACTCACCCCTCCACTTT. It specifies CASSTGLDSPLHF.

The V gene is TRBV7-3, the J gene TRBJ1-2, with D unclear. V lost 1 base and J 6 bases, leaving 21 bases between the germline ends. From germline, CDR1 is SGHTA and CDR2 FQGTGA. This CDR3 contains 17 residues. CDR3 sequence: CASSLRGSGLSGDGYTF. In nucleotides, the CDR3 is TGTGCCAGCAGCTTAAGAGGGAGCGGTCTCAGTGGTGATGGCTACACCTTC.

A few counts support this clonotype. The chain combines TRBV20-1 with TRBJ2-6, with a weak D call TRBD1 (5 bases). Per the germline V gene, CDR1 is DFQATT and CDR2 is SNEGSKA (reference sequence). CDR3 length: 14 residues. Trimming removed 6 bases at V and 0 bases at J, with 9 bases between. CDR3 DNA: TGCAGTGCGACGGACAACTCTGGGGCCAACGTCCTGACTTTC. Translation: CSATDNSGANVLTF.

This clonotype was counted many times. This chain joins TRBV10-3 and TRBJ2-5; D is possibly TRBD1 or TRBD2 (5 bases each). Trimming removed 0 bases at V and 5 bases at J, with 16 bases between. Germline V CDR1 and CDR2: ENHRY, SYGVKD. The CDR3 consists of 16 residues. The CDR3 coding sequence is TGTGCCATCAGTGAGTCGGGACGCCGGGGTTTTGAGACCCAGTACTTC. Its protein is CAISESGRRGFETQYF.